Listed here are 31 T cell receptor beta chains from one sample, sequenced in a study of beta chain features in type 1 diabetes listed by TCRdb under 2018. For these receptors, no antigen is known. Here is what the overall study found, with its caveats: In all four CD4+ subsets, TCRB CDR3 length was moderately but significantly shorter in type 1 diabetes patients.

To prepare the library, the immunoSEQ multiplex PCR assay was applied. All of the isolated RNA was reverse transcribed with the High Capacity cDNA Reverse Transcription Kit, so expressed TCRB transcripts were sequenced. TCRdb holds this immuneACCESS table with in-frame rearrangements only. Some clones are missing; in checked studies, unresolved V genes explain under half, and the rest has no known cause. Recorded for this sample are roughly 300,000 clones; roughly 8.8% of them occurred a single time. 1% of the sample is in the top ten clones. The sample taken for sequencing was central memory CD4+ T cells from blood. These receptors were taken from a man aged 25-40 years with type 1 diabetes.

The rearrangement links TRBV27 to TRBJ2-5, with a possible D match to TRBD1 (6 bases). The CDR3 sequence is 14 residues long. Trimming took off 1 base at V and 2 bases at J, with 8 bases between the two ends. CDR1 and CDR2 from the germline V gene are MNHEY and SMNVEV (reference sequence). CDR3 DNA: TGTGCCAGCAGTTTATTGGGGGCTCAAGAGACCCAGTACTTC. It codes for CASSLLGAQETQYF.

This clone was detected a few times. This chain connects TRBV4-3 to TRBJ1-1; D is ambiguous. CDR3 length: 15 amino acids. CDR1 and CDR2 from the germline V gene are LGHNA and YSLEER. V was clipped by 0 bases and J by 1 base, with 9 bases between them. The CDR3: CASSQDLDGNTEAFF. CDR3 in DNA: TGCGCCAGCAGCCAAGACTTGGACGGGAACACTGAAGCTTTCTTT.

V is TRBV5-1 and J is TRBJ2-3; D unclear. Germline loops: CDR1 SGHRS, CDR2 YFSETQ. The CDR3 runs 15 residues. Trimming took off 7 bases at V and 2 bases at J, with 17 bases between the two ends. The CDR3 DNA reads TGCGCCAGCCGCTATTACCTAGAGTTCACAGATACGCAGTATTTT. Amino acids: CASRYYLEFTDTQYF.

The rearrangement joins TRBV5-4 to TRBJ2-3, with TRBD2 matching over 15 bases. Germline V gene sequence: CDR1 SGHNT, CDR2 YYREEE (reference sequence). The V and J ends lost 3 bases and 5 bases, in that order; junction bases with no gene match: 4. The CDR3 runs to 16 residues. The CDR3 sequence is CASSSGLAGGQDTQYF. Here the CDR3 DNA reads TGTGCCAGCAGCTCCGGACTAGCGGGGGGGCAAGATACGCAGTATTTT.

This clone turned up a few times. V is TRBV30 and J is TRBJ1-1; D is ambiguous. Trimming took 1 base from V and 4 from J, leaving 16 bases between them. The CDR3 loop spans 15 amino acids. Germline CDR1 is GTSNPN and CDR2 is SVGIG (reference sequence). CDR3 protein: CAWSGRSRWVTEAFF. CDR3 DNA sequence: TGTGCCTGGAGTGGCAGGTCCCGATGGGTCACTGAAGCTTTCTTT.

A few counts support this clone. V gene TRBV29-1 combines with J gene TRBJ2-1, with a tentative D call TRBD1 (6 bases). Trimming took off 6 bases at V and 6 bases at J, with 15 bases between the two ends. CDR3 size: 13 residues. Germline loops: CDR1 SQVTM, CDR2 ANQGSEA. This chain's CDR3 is CSVIVQGGNEQFF. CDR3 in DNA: TGCAGCGTCATCGTACAGGGCGGCAATGAGCAGTTCTTC.

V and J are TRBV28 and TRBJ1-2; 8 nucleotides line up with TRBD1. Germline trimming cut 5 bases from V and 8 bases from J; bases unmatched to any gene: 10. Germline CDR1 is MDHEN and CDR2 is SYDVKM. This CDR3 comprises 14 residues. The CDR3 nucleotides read TGTGCCAGCAGTACACCTTCCCGGGACAGGGGCTACACCTTC. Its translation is CASSTPSRDRGYTF.

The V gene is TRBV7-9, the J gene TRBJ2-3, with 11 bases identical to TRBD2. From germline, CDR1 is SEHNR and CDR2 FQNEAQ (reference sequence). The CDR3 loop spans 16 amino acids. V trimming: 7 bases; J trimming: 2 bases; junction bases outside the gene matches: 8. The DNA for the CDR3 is TGTGCCAGCACCTACGCTAGCGGGGGGCCCACAGATACGCAGTATTTT. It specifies CASTYASGGPTDTQYF.

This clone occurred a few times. CDR3: CASSLGKRSGTNEQFF. For the CDR3, the DNA is TGTGCCAGCAGCTTGGGAAAAAGGTCAGGGACGAATGAGCAGTTCTTC. This sequence joins TRBV5-4 and TRBJ2-1; either TRBD1 or TRBD2 may fit D (5 bases each). Germline CDR1 SGHNT, CDR2 YYREEE (reference sequence). The CDR3 is 16 residues long. Trimming removed 0 bases at V and 7 bases at J, with 17 bases between. Using reference TRBV5-4 and TRBJ2-1 for the parts outside the CDR3, the full variable domain is ETGVTQSPTHLIKTRGQQVTLRCSSQSGHNTVSWYQQALGQGPQFIFQYYREEENGRGNFPPRFSGLQFPNYSSELNVNALELDDSALYLCASSLGKRSGTNEQFFGPGTRLTVL.

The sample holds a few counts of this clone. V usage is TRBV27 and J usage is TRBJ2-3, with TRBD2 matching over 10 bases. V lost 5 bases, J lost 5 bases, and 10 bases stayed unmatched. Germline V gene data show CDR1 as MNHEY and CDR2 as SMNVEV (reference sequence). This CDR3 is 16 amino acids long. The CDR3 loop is CASSPQRGGRRDTQYF. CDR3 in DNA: TGTGCCAGCAGTCCCCAGCGGGGGGGCCGTCGAGATACGCAGTATTTT.

The CDR3 protein is CAISEGTSGGYEQYF. The CDR3 region has the DNA TGTGCCATCAGTGAGGGGACTAGCGGGGGCTACGAGCAGTACTTC. The chain carries TRBV10-3 and TRBJ2-7; the match to TRBD2 covers 14 bases. V lost 2 bases and J lost 3; bases outside the gene matches: 0. This CDR3 comprises 15 residues. The germline V gene encodes CDR1 ENHRY and CDR2 SYGVKD.

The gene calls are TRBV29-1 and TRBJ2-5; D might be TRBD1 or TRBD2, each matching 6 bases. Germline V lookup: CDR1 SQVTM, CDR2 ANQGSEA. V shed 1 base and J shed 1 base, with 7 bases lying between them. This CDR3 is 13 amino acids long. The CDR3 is CSVEGGAQETQYF. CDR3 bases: TGCAGCGTTGAAGGGGGGGCCCAAGAGACCCAGTACTTC.

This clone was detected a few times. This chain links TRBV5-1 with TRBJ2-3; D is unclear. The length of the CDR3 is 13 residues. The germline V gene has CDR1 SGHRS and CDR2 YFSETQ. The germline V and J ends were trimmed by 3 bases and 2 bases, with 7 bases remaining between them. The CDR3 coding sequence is TGCGCCAGCAGCTCGACGTTCACAGATACGCAGTATTTT. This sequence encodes CASSSTFTDTQYF.

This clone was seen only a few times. In DNA, the CDR3 is TGTGCCAGCTCACCCGGACAGGGGGCCTTGAACACTGAAGCTTTCTTT. Translated: CASSPGQGALNTEAFF. The chain employs TRBV18 and TRBJ1-1; 11 bases align to TRBD1. Trimming cost V 3 bases and J 0 bases; bases outside gene matches: 3. Germline V gene data show CDR1 as KGHSH and CDR2 as LQKENI. This CDR3 region has 16 residues.

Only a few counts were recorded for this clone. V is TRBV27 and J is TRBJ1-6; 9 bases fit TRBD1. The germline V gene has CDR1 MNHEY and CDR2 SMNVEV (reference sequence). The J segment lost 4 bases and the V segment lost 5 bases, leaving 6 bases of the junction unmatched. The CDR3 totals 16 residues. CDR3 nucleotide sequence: TGTGCCAGCAGTACCCGGACAGGGGTATATAATTCACCCCTCCACTTT. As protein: CASSTRTGVYNSPLHF.

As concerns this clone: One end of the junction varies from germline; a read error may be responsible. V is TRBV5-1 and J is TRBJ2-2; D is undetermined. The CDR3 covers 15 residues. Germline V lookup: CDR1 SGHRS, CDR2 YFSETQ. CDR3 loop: CASKVRALGDGELFF. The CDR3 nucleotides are TGCGCAAGCAAGGTTCGGGCACTGGGCGACGGGGAGCTGTTTTTT. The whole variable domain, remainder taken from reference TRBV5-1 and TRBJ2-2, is KAGVTQTPRYLIKTRGQQVTLSCSPISGHRSVSWYQQTPGQGLQFLFEYFSETQRNKGNFPGRFSGRQFSNSRSEMNVSTLELGDSALYLCASKVRALGDGELFFGEGSRLTVL.

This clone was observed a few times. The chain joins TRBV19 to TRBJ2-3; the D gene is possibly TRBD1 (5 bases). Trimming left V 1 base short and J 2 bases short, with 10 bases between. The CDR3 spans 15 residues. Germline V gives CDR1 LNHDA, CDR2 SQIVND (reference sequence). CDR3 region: CASSIGGRVTDTQYF. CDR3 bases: TGTGCCAGTAGTATAGGTGGCAGGGTCACAGATACGCAGTATTTT.

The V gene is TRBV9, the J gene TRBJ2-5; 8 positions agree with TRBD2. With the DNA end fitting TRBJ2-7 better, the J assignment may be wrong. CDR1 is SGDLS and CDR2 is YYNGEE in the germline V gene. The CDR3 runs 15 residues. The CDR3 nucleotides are TGTGCCAGCAGCGTAGAAGCGGGGGCCGCCTACGAGCAGTACTTC. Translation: CASSVEAGAAYEQYF.

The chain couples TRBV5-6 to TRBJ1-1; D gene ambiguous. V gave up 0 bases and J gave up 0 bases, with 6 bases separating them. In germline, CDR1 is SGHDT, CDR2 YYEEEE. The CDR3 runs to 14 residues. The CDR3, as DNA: TGTGCCAGCAGCTTGGGAGGGCTGAACACTGAAGCTTTCTTT. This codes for CASSLGGLNTEAFF. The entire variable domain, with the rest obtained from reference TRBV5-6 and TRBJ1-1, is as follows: DAGVTQSPTHLIKTRGQQVTLRCSPKSGHDTVSWYQQALGQGPQFIFQYYEEEERQRGNFPDRFSGHQFPNYSSELNVNALLLGDSALYLCASSLGGLNTEAFFGQGTRLTVV.

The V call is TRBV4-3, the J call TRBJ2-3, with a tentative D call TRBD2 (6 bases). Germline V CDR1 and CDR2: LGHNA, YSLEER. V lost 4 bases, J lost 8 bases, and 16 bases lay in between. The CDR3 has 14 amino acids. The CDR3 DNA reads TGCGCCAGCAGCCCGGTGGGGTTCGGGGGTACGCAGTATTTT. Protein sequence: CASSPVGFGGTQYF.

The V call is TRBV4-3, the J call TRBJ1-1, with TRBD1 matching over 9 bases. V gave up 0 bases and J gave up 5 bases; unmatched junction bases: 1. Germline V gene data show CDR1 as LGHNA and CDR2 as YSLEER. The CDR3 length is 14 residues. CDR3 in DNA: TGCGCCAGCAGCCAAGAGGACAGGGGAACTGAAGCTTTCTTT. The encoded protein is CASSQEDRGTEAFF.

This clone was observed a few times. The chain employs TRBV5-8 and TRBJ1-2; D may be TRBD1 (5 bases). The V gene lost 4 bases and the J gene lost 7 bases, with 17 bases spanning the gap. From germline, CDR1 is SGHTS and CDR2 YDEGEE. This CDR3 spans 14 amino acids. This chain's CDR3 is CASSDRNRYGGYTF. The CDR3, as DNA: TGTGCCAGCAGCGACAGAAACAGATACGGTGGCTACACCTTC.

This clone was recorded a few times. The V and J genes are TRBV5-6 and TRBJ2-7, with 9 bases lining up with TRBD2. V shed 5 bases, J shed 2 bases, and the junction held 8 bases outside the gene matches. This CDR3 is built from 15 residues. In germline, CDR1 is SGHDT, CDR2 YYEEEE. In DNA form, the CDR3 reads TGTGCCAGCAGAGAAATGACTAGCGGAGCCTACGAGCAGTACTTC. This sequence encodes CASREMTSGAYEQYF.

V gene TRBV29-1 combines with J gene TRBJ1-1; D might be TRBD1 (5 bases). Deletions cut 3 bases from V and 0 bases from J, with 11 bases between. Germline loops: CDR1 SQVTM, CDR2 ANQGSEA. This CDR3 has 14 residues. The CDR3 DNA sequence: TGCAGCGTTGAGGGGCAGGGCTTGAACACTGAAGCTTTCTTT. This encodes CSVEGQGLNTEAFF.

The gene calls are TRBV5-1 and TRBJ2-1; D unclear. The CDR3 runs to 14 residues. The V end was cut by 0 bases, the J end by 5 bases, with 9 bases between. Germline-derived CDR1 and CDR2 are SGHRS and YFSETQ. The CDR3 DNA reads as TGCGCCAGCAGCTTGGCTTGGCAGAACAATGAGCAGTTCTTC. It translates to CASSLAWQNNEQFF.

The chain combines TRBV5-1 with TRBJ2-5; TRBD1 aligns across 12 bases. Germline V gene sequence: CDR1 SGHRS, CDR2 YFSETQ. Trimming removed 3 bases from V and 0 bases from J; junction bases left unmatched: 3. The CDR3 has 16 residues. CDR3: CASSSGTGGYQETQYF. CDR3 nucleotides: TGCGCCAGCAGCTCCGGGACAGGGGGCTACCAAGAGACCCAGTACTTC.

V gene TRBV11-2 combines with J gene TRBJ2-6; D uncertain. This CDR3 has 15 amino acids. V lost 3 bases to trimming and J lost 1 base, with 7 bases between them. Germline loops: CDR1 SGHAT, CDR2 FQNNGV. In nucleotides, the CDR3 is TGTGCCAGCAGCTTTTCAGGTTCTGGGGCCAACGTCCTGACTTTC. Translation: CASSFSGSGANVLTF.

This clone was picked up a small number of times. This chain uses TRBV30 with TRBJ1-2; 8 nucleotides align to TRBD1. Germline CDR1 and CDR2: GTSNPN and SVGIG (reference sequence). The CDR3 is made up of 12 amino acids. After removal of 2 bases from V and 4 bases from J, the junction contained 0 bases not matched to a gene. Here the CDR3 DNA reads TGTGCCTGGAGTACAGGGGGCTATGGCTACACCTTC. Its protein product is CAWSTGGYGYTF.

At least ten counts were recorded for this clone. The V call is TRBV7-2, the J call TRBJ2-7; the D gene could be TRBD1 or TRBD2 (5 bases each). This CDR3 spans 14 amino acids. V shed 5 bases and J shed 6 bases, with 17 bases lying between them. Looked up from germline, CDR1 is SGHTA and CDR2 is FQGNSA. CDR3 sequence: CASSRREVDSEQYF. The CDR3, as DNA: TGTGCCAGCAGCCGCAGGGAAGTGGACTCCGAGCAGTACTTC.

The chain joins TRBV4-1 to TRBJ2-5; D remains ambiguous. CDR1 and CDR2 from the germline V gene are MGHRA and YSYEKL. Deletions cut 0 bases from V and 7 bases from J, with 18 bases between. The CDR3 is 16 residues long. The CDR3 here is CASSQDLLAPSGTQYF. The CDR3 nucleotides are TGCGCCAGCAGCCAAGATCTCCTGGCCCCCTCGGGGACCCAGTACTTC.

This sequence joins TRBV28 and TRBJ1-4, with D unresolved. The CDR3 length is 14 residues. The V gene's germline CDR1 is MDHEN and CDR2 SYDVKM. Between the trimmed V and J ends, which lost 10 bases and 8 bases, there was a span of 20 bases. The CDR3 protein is CATSTWGSYEKLFF. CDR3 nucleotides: TGTGCCACCTCGACGTGGGGAAGTTACGAAAAACTGTTTTTT. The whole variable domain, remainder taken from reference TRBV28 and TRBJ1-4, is DVKVTQSSRYLVKRTGEKVFLECVQDMDHENMFWYRQDPGLGLRLIYFSYDVKMKEKGDIPEGYSVSREKKERFSLILESASTNQTSMYLCATSTWGSYEKLFFGSGTQLSVL.